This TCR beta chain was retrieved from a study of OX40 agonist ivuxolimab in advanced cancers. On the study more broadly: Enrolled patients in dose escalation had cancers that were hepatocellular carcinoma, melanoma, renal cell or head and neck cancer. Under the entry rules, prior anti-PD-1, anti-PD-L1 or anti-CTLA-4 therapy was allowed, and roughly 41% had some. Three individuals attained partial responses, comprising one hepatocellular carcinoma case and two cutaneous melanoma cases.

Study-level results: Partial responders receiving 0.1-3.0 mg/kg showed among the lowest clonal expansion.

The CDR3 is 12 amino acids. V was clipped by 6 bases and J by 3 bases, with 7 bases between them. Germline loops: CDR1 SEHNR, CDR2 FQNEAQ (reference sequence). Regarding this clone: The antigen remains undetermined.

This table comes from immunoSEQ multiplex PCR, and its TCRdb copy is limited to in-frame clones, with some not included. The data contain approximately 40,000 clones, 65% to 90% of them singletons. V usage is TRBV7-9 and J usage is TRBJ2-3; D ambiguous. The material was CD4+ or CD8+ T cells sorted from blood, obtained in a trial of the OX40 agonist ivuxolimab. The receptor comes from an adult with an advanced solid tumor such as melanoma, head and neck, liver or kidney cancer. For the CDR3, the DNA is TGTGCCAGCAGAGGCGAGACAGATACGCAGTATTTT. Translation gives CASRGETDTQYF.